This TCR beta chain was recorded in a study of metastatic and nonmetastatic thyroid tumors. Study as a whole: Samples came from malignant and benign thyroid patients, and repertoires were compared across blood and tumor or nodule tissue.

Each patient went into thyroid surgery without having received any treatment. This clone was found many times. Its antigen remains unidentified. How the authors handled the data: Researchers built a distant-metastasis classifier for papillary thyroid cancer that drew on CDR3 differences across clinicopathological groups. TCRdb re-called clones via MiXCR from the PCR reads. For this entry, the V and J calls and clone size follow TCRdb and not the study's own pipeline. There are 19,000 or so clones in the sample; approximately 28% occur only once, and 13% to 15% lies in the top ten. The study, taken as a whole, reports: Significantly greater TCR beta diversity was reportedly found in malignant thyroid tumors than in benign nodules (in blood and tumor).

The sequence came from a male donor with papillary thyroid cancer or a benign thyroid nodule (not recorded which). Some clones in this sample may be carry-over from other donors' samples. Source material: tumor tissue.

This CDR3 reads CASLRSYNSPLHF. The CDR3, as DNA: TGTGCCAGCCTACGGTCCTATAATTCACCCCTCCACTTT. The V gene is TRBV6-1, the J gene TRBJ1-6; D is unresolved. Trimming cost V 8 bases and J 1 base, with 6 bases left between them. This CDR3 is 13 amino acids long. Germline assignment: CDR1 MNHNS and CDR2 SASEGT.